These 20 T cell receptor beta chains share one sample of origin, sequenced in a study of blood T cell repertoires in COVID-19. Here immunoSEQ multiplex PCR was the method, and the copy in TCRdb shows in-frame clones only, minus some. The data contain approximately 250,000 clones, about 88% of them singletons. The sequenced sample was PBMCs or T cells enriched from blood (not recorded which). These receptors were taken from a man aged 25 to 40 with acute COVID-19.

The chain is built from TRBV19 and TRBJ2-1, with 11 bases lining up with TRBD2. CDR3 length: 18 amino acids. In germline, CDR1 is LNHDA, CDR2 SQIVND (reference sequence). Trimming cost V 3 bases and J 1 base; bases outside gene matches: 8. As DNA, the CDR3 is TGTGCCAGTAGTATCAAGATAGCGGGGGGGACATCCTACAATGAGCAGTTCTTC. Translated: CASSIKIAGGTSYNEQFF.

This chain joins TRBV5-5 and TRBJ2-2; 10 nucleotides agree with TRBD2. The CDR3 spans 16 residues. The V gene end was trimmed by 6 bases and the J gene end by 1 base; junction bases not matched to a gene: 6. From germline, CDR1 is SGHKS and CDR2 YYEKEE (reference sequence). CDR3: CASTQSSGRNTGELFF. CDR3 nucleotide sequence: TGTGCCAGCACCCAGTCTAGCGGGAGGAACACCGGGGAGCTGTTTTTT.

Remarks on this clone: Germline and junction disagree at one end, which may indicate a read error. The chain is built from TRBV5-1 and TRBJ2-3; maybe TRBD2 (5 bases). The length of the CDR3 is 11 residues. Germline CDR1 and CDR2: SGHRS and YFSETQ. CDR3 sequence (DNA): TGTGCCAGCAGCTGGGAGGATACGCAGTATTTT. It yields the protein CASSWEDTQYF.

This clone has only one observation. The gene calls are TRBV21-1 and TRBJ1-3. TRBV21-1 is shown as a pseudogene. The CDR3 consists of 16 residues. The CDR3 DNA follows: TGTGCCAGCAGCAAGGAGAGACGGGGCTCTGGAAACACCATATATTTT. It codes for CASSKERRGSGNTIYF.

This sequence joins TRBV2 and TRBJ1-4; 8 bases match TRBD1. The V and J ends lost 0 bases and 7 bases, in that order; junction bases with no gene match: 4. Germline-derived CDR1 and CDR2 are SNHLY and FYNNEI. The CDR3 is 15 residues long. Here the CDR3 DNA reads TGTGCCAGCAGTGAAGCGCGCAGGGGGCCTGAAAAACTGTTTTTT. This codes for CASSEARRGPEKLFF.

This rearrangement joins TRBV5-5 to TRBJ1-5; D is ambiguous. V lost 4 bases and J lost 1, with 12 bases in between. The CDR3 runs 15 residues. Germline CDR1 and CDR2: SGHKS and YYEKEE (reference sequence). CDR3 nucleotide sequence: TGTGCCAGCAGCCTAGGACTGAGGAGCAATCAGCCCCAGCATTTT. This translates into CASSLGLRSNQPQHF.

This chain uses TRBV2 with TRBJ1-3; the D is unclear. The CDR3 loop spans 15 amino acids. Germline CDR1 and CDR2: SNHLY and FYNNEI. The germline V and J ends were trimmed by 4 bases and 0 bases, with 10 bases remaining between them. Here the CDR3 reads CASSVASLSGNTIYF. As DNA, the CDR3 is TGTGCCAGCAGTGTGGCCTCCCTCTCTGGAAACACCATATATTTT.

The gene calls are TRBV4-1 and TRBJ2-7, with D possibly being TRBD1 (5 bases). The CDR3 contains 15 residues. Trimming removed 2 bases at V and 3 bases at J, with 14 bases between. CDR1 is MGHRA and CDR2 is YSYEKL in the germline V gene. The CDR3, as DNA: TGCGCCAGCAGCCAACGAGCCACAGGTAACTACGAGCAGTACGTC. This gives the protein CASSQRATGNYEQYV.

This chain joins TRBV19 and TRBJ1-1; 7 bases are a match to TRBD1. The CDR3 totals 12 residues. The germline V gene has CDR1 LNHDA and CDR2 SQIVND (reference sequence). V was clipped by 4 bases and J by 7 bases; unmatched bases: 3. CDR3 sequence: CASSSGDSEAFF. As DNA, the CDR3 is TGTGCCAGTAGTAGTGGGGACAGTGAAGCTTTCTTT.

This clone appeared a single time. The V gene is TRBV5-1, the J gene TRBJ1-5; 7 bases fit TRBD1. J gave up 1 base and V 5 bases, and 6 bases lay outside the gene matches. This CDR3 region has 15 residues. Germline V gene data show CDR1 as SGHRS and CDR2 as YFSETQ. CDR3 loop: CASRVGTASNQPQHF. The CDR3 DNA follows: TGCGCCAGCAGGGTGGGGACAGCGAGCAATCAGCCCCAGCATTTT.

The chain combines TRBV6-1 with TRBJ2-5; 7 nucleotides match TRBD2. The CDR3 has 14 residues. V gave up 1 base and J gave up 2 bases; unmatched junction bases: 1. Germline lookup yields CDR1 MNHNS and CDR2 SASEGT. CDR3 nucleotides: TGTGCCAGCAGTGAAGGGGGGGGGCAAGAGACCCAGTACTTC. The encoded protein is CASSEGGGQETQYF.

The rearrangement joins TRBV7-6 to TRBJ2-2; D is ambiguous. Trimming stripped 4 bases from V and 4 bases from J, with 19 bases between. In germline, CDR1 is SGHVS, CDR2 FNYEAQ. The CDR3 has 17 amino acids. This CDR3 is CASSSNVRRATTGELFF. In DNA form, the CDR3 reads TGTGCCAGCAGCTCCAACGTCAGGCGTGCTACCACCGGGGAGCTGTTTTTT.

Regarding this clone: The germline gene is not matched at one end of the junction; a read error may be the cause. This chain links TRBV5-1 with TRBJ2-5; 9 nucleotides agree with TRBD1. Germline V gene data show CDR1 as SGHRS and CDR2 as YFSETQ. The CDR3 covers 15 residues. The CDR3 loop is CASSIGQGNGETQYF. The CDR3 coding sequence is TGTGCCAGCAGCATCGGACAGGGGAATGGCGAGACCCAGTACTTC.

The chain recombines TRBV2 with TRBJ2-5, with a possible D match to TRBD1 (5 bases). The CDR3 consists of 11 residues. Trimming removed 6 bases at V and 5 bases at J, with 7 bases between. Germline CDR1 and CDR2: SNHLY and FYNNEI. The CDR3 region is CASSRVETQYF. The DNA of the CDR3 is TGTGCCAGCAGCAGGGTGGAGACCCAGTACTTC.

The V gene is TRBV28, the J gene TRBJ2-5, with TRBD2 matching over 7 bases. Germline CDR1 reads MDHEN; CDR2 reads SYDVKM. Trimming cost V 3 bases and J 3 bases; bases outside gene matches: 7. CDR3 length equals 15 residues. Here the CDR3 DNA reads TGTGCCAGCAGTTTTCCCACGGGGGGAAAAGAGACCCAGTACTTC. It encodes CASSFPTGGKETQYF.

V gene TRBV12-3 or TRBV12-4 combines with J gene TRBJ1-1, with 7 bases lining up with TRBD1. This CDR3 comprises 13 residues. V was pared by 6 bases and J by 10 bases, with 11 bases of the junction left unmatched. This chain's CDR3 is CASRRGTVDGAFF. CDR3 nucleotides: TGTGCCAGCAGGCGTGGGACAGTCGATGGAGCTTTCTTT.

V gene TRBV3-1 (or the pseudogene TRBV3-2) combines with J gene TRBJ1-2, with 9 bases aligning to TRBD1. The CDR3 spans 13 residues. After removal of 5 bases from V and 6 bases from J, the junction contained 4 bases not matched to a gene. The germline CDR1 and CDR2 sequences are LGHDT and YNNKEL (reference sequence). The CDR3 reads CASSVRQGDGYTF. The DNA of the CDR3 is TGTGCCAGCAGCGTACGACAGGGGGATGGCTACACCTTC.

This chain links TRBV5-1 with TRBJ2-7; D is unclear. CDR1 is SGHRS, CDR2 YFSETQ, per germline. There are 14 residues in the CDR3. CDR3 residues: CASSPQASSYEQYV. Written as DNA, the CDR3 is TGTGCCAGCAGCCCGCAGGCCAGCTCCTACGAGCAGTACGTC.

The chain carries TRBV6-5 and TRBJ2-1, with 9 bases fitting TRBD2. The germline V gene has CDR1 MNHEY and CDR2 SVGAGI. CDR3 length: 12 amino acids. Trimming took 6 bases from V and 13 from J; bases not matched to a gene: 7. In nucleotides, the CDR3 is TGTGCCAGCAGGGCGGGACTAGCACGTCAGTTCTTC. Its protein is CASRAGLARQFF.

V gene TRBV29-1 combines with J gene TRBJ2-3; 13 positions agree with TRBD2. CDR3 length: 15 amino acids. Germline CDR1 is SQVTM and CDR2 is ANQGSEA. Germline trimming cut 4 bases from V and 7 bases from J; bases unmatched to any gene: 8. CDR3 loop: CSVGTSGGSLYTQYF. CDR3 nucleotides: TGCAGCGTTGGGACTAGCGGGGGCAGCCTGTATACGCAGTATTTT.